The 20 T cell receptor beta chains listed next were all sequenced from one sample in a study of T-cell memory formation after mild COVID-19 (dated by TCRdb to about 2021). The library was generated by 5' RACE. TCRdb records Illumina NovaSeq 6000 as the sequencer. The raw public data were reprocessed by TCRdb itself: fastp quality trimming at Q25, MiXCR clonotype calling, in-frame beta chains only. Under each unique CDR3 protein, matching rows form one entry showing the most common genes and DNA. Present in this sample are a few hundred thousand distinct CDR3 sequences, over 15% of which were seen just once. The top ten constitute under 25% of the sample. The specimen sequenced was PBMCs or a T cell subset sorted from them (not recorded which). The receptors come from a man younger than 35 who had mild COVID-19 (a few samples of this study predate the infection). The sample titles of this study are shuffled in the database, so cell type and time point are left out; the donor was told from shared clones.

The rearrangement uses TRBV4-1 and TRBJ2-5; D may be TRBD1 (6 bases). CDR3 length: 12 amino acids. V gave up 7 bases and J gave up 2 bases, with 8 bases separating them. Germline lookup yields CDR1 MGHRA and CDR2 YSYEKL. The CDR3 is CASIRGQETQYF. CDR3 bases: TGCGCCAGCATTAGGGGGCAAGAGACCCAGTACTTC.

This clonotype was found a few times. V usage is TRBV19 and J usage is TRBJ1-1; no reliable D call. CDR3 size: 13 residues. Between the trimmed V and J ends, which lost 7 bases and 1 base, there was a span of 10 bases. The germline V gene encodes CDR1 LNHDA and CDR2 SQIVND (reference sequence). The DNA for the CDR3 is TGTGCCAGTACGACACAAGGGAACACTGAAGCTTTCTTT. Protein sequence: CASTTQGNTEAFF.

This clonotype was observed a handful of times. The chain has TRBV7-9 and TRBJ2-6; TRBD2 is a possible D gene (7 bases). This CDR3 region has 16 residues. From germline, CDR1 is SEHNR and CDR2 FQNEAQ (reference sequence). Trimming stripped 6 bases from V and 0 bases from J, with 12 bases between. CDR3 sequence reads: CASRRGQTSGANVLTF. CDR3 nucleotides: TGTGCCAGCAGGCGGGGGCAAACCTCTGGGGCCAACGTCCTGACTTTC.

The DNA of the CDR3 is TGTGCCAGCAGCTACGGGGACAGGCCCTCGGGCGGGGAGCTGTTTTTT. This codes for CASSYGDRPSGGELFF. The V gene is TRBV7-9, the J gene TRBJ2-2, with 8 bases identical to TRBD1. V shed 4 bases and J 7 bases; nucleotides not matched to a gene: 11. This CDR3 has 16 residues. Germline V gene data show CDR1 as SEHNR and CDR2 as FQNEAQ (reference sequence).

The chain combines TRBV5-1 with TRBJ2-7; the D is unclear. The CDR3 is 13 residues long. Germline V gives CDR1 SGHRS, CDR2 YFSETQ. The V end was cut by 0 bases, the J end by 6 bases, with 10 bases between. The chain's CDR3 is CASSLDWLREQYV. The CDR3 nucleotides read TGCGCCAGCAGCTTGGACTGGTTACGCGAGCAGTACGTC.

The V call is TRBV3-1, the J call TRBJ2-2; TRBD2 matches 11 bases. The CDR3 contains 20 residues. V was pared by 4 bases and J by 4 bases, with 17 bases of the junction left unmatched. Germline CDR1 is LGHDT and CDR2 is YNNKEL (reference sequence). The CDR3 sequence: CASSPHGGLAGGSSTGELFF. CDR3 nucleotide sequence: TGTGCCAGCAGCCCGCATGGAGGGCTAGCGGGGGGCTCGAGCACCGGGGAGCTGTTTTTT.

V usage is TRBV6-6 and J usage is TRBJ1-2; TRBD1 matches 9 bases. This CDR3 has 18 amino acids. V shed 0 bases and J 4 bases; nucleotides not matched to a gene: 12. CDR1 is MNHNY and CDR2 is SVGAGI in the germline V gene (reference sequence). CDR3 residues: CASSYSDRGSLSFYGYTF. The CDR3 DNA is TGTGCCAGCAGTTACTCCGACAGGGGGTCTCTCTCTTTCTATGGCTACACCTTC.

J is TRBJ2-2 and V is TRBV20-1; 7 bases align to TRBD1. Germline-derived CDR1 and CDR2 are DFQATT and SNEGSKA (reference sequence). V lost 6 bases, J lost 6 bases, and 4 bases stayed unmatched. The CDR3 totals 12 residues. In nucleotides, the CDR3 is TGCAGTGCCGCGGACAGGTCCGGGGAGCTGTTTTTT. Protein: CSAADRSGELFF.

This clonotype was counted only a few times. J is TRBJ2-7 and V is TRBV7-8; D possibly corresponds to TRBD1 (7 bases). Trimming left V 5 bases short and J 5 bases short, with 19 bases between. In germline, CDR1 is SGHVS, CDR2 FQNEAQ. The CDR3 covers 15 residues. The CDR3 coding sequence is TGTGCCAGCAGCCCCGCGGGCAGGGGGGTCCACGAGCAGTACTTC. Protein product: CASSPAGRGVHEQYF. The full variable domain, completed using reference TRBV7-8 and TRBJ2-7, is GAGVSQSPRYKVAKRGQDVALRCDPISGHVSLFWYQQALGQGPEFLTYFQNEAQLDKSGLPSDRFFAERPEGSVSTLKIQRTQQEDSAVYLCASSPAGRGVHEQYFGPGTRLTVT.

The table lists this clonotype with a few counts. This chain uses TRBV7-8 with TRBJ2-2; 10 bases match TRBD2. Germline V CDR1 and CDR2: SGHVS, FQNEAQ. Germline trimming cut 5 bases from V and 1 base from J; bases unmatched to any gene: 4. This CDR3 region has 16 residues. The CDR3 is CASSPRLAGNTGELFF. The CDR3 DNA follows: TGTGCCAGCAGCCCCCGACTAGCGGGGAACACCGGGGAGCTGTTTTTT.

The chain joins TRBV5-1 to TRBJ2-3; D tentatively fits TRBD1 or TRBD2 (5 bases each). Trimming took off 4 bases at V and 0 bases at J, with 12 bases between the two ends. Germline V gene lookup returns CDR1 SGHRS and CDR2 YFSETQ. There are 15 residues in the CDR3. CDR3 DNA sequence: TGCGCCAGCAGCCCAGGGACCAAGAGCACAGATACGCAGTATTTT. Translated: CASSPGTKSTDTQYF.

This clonotype was observed a few times. This chain uses TRBV20-1 with TRBJ2-2, with D perhaps TRBD2 (7 bases). Germline V lookup: CDR1 DFQATT, CDR2 SNEGSKA (reference sequence). Trimming removed 5 bases from V and 3 bases from J, with 19 bases in between. This CDR3 has 16 residues. The CDR3: CSAPRSAGAYTGELFF. CDR3 DNA sequence: TGCAGTGCTCCCCGCTCGGCGGGGGCGTACACCGGGGAGCTGTTTTTT.

V and J are TRBV20-1 and TRBJ1-2; D perhaps matches TRBD1 (6 bases). Germline assignment: CDR1 DFQATT and CDR2 SNEGSKA (reference sequence). This CDR3 is 16 amino acids long. The CDR3 sequence is CRPYGGRGIEGGGYTF. The CDR3 DNA reads as TGCAGACCCTATGGGGGCAGGGGAATTGAGGGCGGCGGCTACACCTTC.

The table lists this clonotype with many counts. The chain uses TRBV5-1 and TRBJ2-7; D is tentatively TRBD1 or TRBD2 (5 bases each). This CDR3 is 16 amino acids long. Trimming took 0 bases from V and 3 from J, leaving 16 bases between them. Germline V CDR1 and CDR2: SGHRS, YFSETQ. Here the CDR3 reads CASSLGDATPIYEQYF. The CDR3 DNA reads as TGCGCCAGCAGCTTGGGGGACGCCACCCCAATCTACGAGCAGTACTTC.

This clonotype was detected a few times. The chain is built from TRBV6-2 or TRBV6-3 and TRBJ1-6, with D possibly being TRBD1 (5 bases). Germline V CDR1 and CDR2: MNHEY, SVGEGT. The length of the CDR3 is 14 residues. Trimming took off 6 bases at V and 6 bases at J, with 12 bases between the two ends. This chain's CDR3 is CASSQGRFNSPLHF. The CDR3, as DNA: TGTGCCAGCAGCCAGGGACGGTTTAATTCACCCCTCCACTTT.

There are a few counts of this clonotype. The chain uses TRBV19 and TRBJ2-1, with a possible D match to TRBD1 (5 bases). The germline gives CDR1 LNHDA, CDR2 SQIVND (reference sequence). CDR3 length: 15 residues. The V end lost 0 bases, the J end lost 9 bases, and 15 bases lay between the germline ends. The CDR3 DNA reads TGTGCCAGTAGTATAGATCAGGGCACCAACAGTGAGCAGTTCTTC. Translated: CASSIDQGTNSEQFF.

This clonotype was found many times. V is TRBV27 and J is TRBJ2-7; TRBD1 might be the D (5 bases). The CDR3 spans 15 residues. Germline lookup yields CDR1 MNHEY and CDR2 SMNVEV (reference sequence). V lost 2 bases and J lost 3, with 14 bases in between. The CDR3 here is CASSLGPTGYYEQYF. CDR3 DNA sequence: TGTGCCAGCAGTTTAGGACCCACAGGCTACTACGAGCAGTACTTC.

This clonotype was counted a few times. The V and J genes are TRBV6-6 and TRBJ2-3; 7 bases align to TRBD2. Losses at the gene ends were 2 bases for V and 7 bases for J; bases not matched to a gene: 12. The germline CDR1 and CDR2 sequences are MNHNY and SVGAGI (reference sequence). CDR3 length: 16 residues. CDR3 loop: CASSYVAGARTYTQYF. The DNA for the CDR3 is TGTGCCAGCAGTTACGTTGCGGGAGCCCGTACGTATACGCAGTATTTT.

This chain uses TRBV24-1 with TRBJ2-5, with D hard to call. This CDR3 region has 12 residues. V lost 3 bases and J lost 2, with 3 bases in between. Looked up from germline, CDR1 is KGHDR and CDR2 is SFDVKD. CDR3 sequence: CATSDIQETQYF. The CDR3, as DNA: TGTGCCACCAGTGATATACAAGAGACCCAGTACTTC.

The rearrangement uses TRBV7-2 and TRBJ1-2; no definite D call. The CDR3 is 14 amino acids. Germline-derived CDR1 and CDR2 are SGHTA and FQGNSA. Trimming left V 5 bases short and J 4 bases short, with 14 bases between. The CDR3 DNA reads as TGTGCCAGCAGCATAGGAGCTGCCAGCTATGGCTACACCTTC. Protein product: CASSIGAASYGYTF.